The following is a T cell receptor (beta chain) sequence with its context. As yet, its antigen is unknown. The sample belongs to a study of cytomegalovirus exposure and HLA in healthy donors. Overall study context: Findings of an earlier analysis included around 100 million unique TCR beta sequences from roughly 200 million T cells.

While unrecorded immune exposures were likely, the donors were nominally healthy when sampled. The study, taken as a whole, reports: It was taken for granted in presence/absence analyses that sequencing depth across donors was roughly uniform. The study reported that TCR beta sequences accurately predicted HLA-A and HLA-B alleles in most subjects.

60 Vbeta and 13 Jbeta primers were used in PCR. The assay was immunoSEQ multiplex PCR, and TCRdb's table has in-frame clones only and misses some. The table shows approximately 140,000 clones, with 75% to 80% occurring only once. The TCR was taken from a woman aged 40 to 50 in good health and CMV-seropositive. The sequenced sample consisted of PBMCs.

The CDR3 DNA is TGTGCCAGTAGTTCAGCAGGGGTCTCACCCCTCCACTTT. As protein: CASSSAGVSPLHF. This chain uses TRBV19 with TRBJ1-6; possible D gene TRBD1, 6 bases. Germline-derived CDR1 and CDR2 are LNHDA and SQIVND (reference sequence). V was pared by 5 bases and J by 10 bases, with 12 bases between. The CDR3 sequence is 13 residues long.